The 17 T cell receptor beta chains presented below share a single source sample, sequenced in a study of blood T cells in healthy people across ages. It was with a sample-barcoded 5' primer and a J-beta primer mix that a second PCR of about 6 to 12 cycles was run. TCRdb used MiXCR to reprocess the 5' RACE reads, holding one entry per CDR3 protein. The sample has about 800,000 distinct CDR3 sequences, 25% seen once. These same data were also listed under a study on T cells of mothers and their children.

What was sequenced was blood. All receptors come from a boy aged 5-17 years in good health.

This chain connects TRBV29-1 to TRBJ2-5; a possible D gene is TRBD1 (6 bases). The J call may not be correct, given that the DNA end is closer to TRBJ2-1. The germline V gene encodes CDR1 SQVTM and CDR2 ANQGSEA. The CDR3 contains 10 residues. The CDR3 nucleotides read TGCAGCGTTGTAGGGGGTGAGCAGTTCTTC. Its protein is CSVVGGEQFF.

The V call is TRBV20-1, the J call TRBJ2-5, with 7 bases fitting TRBD1. Looked up from germline, CDR1 is DFQATT and CDR2 is SNEGSKA (reference sequence). The CDR3 runs 11 residues. In DNA form, the CDR3 reads TGCAGCGCCGACAGGGAAGAGACCCAGTACTTC. Translation gives CSADREETQYF.

The gene calls are TRBV7-3 and TRBJ2-5; no clear D gene. CDR1 SGHTA and CDR2 FQGTGA come from the germline V gene. Trimming stripped 2 bases from V and 1 base from J, with 14 bases between. This CDR3 has 16 residues. CDR3 loop: CASSLSWGRFQETQYF. The DNA for the CDR3 is TGTGCCAGCAGCTTATCCTGGGGTCGGTTCCAAGAGACCCAGTACTTC. The variable domain in full, completed from reference TRBV7-3 and TRBJ2-5, reads GAGVSQTPSNKVTEKGKYVELRCDPISGHTALYWYRQSLGQGPEFLIYFQGTGAADDSGLPNDRFFAVRPEGSVSTLKIQRTERGDSAVYLCASSLSWGRFQETQYFGPGTRLLVL.

In DNA form, the CDR3 reads TGTGCCAGCAGCTTAATAACAGGGGATAACTACGAGCAGTACTTC. Translating it yields CASSLITGDNYEQYF. V usage is TRBV7-9 and J usage is TRBJ2-7; 7 nucleotides match TRBD1. The CDR3 spans 15 residues. CDR1 is SEHNR, CDR2 FQNEAQ, per germline (reference sequence). The V segment lost 2 bases and the J segment 3 bases; nucleotides outside the gene matches: 7.

This clonotype was counted between two and nine times. The genes are TRBV7-3 and TRBJ2-5, with D maybe TRBD2 (7 bases). Germline V CDR1 and CDR2: SGHTA, FQGTGA. The CDR3 totals 15 residues. Trimming took 5 bases from V and 2 from J, leaving 15 bases between them. The CDR3 coding sequence is TGTGCCAGCAGCCCGGGGGGCGGATTTCAAGAGACCCAGTACTTC. Encoded protein: CASSPGGGFQETQYF.

In DNA, the CDR3 is TGTGCCAGCTCCTCCGGGACTAGGGGAGAGACCCAGTACTTC. Translation gives CASSSGTRGETQYF. The rearrangement joins TRBV18 to TRBJ2-5; 8 bases map to TRBD2. The CDR3 contains 14 residues. With V trimmed by 6 bases and J by 4 bases, 7 bases remained unmatched. Germline loops: CDR1 KGHSH, CDR2 LQKENI.

The rearrangement joins TRBV29-1 to TRBJ2-1; perhaps TRBD1 as D (6 bases). The germline V gene has CDR1 SQVTM and CDR2 ANQGSEA. Trimming removed 3 bases at V and 6 bases at J, with 30 bases between. The CDR3 has 19 amino acids. The DNA of the CDR3 is TGCAGCGTTGATGGTACGATCCAGGGGTTTCGGAGGTTCTGCAATGAGCAGTTCTTC. Translated: CSVDGTIQGFRRFCNEQFF.

J is TRBJ2-3 and V is TRBV5-1; 15 nucleotides agree with TRBD2. The trim removed 4 bases at V and 2 bases at J, leaving 11 bases unmatched. The CDR3 length is 19 residues. Looked up from germline, CDR1 is SGHRS and CDR2 is YFSETQ. The CDR3 here is CASSDVGTSGRPITDTQYF. The CDR3 DNA reads as TGCGCCAGCAGCGATGTAGGGACTAGCGGGAGGCCGATCACAGATACGCAGTATTTT.

This clonotype was seen more than once but under ten times. The chain links TRBV28 to TRBJ2-5; TRBD2 matches at 12 bases. Looked up from germline, CDR1 is MDHEN and CDR2 is SYDVKM. V trimming: 3 bases; J trimming: 5 bases; junction bases outside the gene matches: 16. The CDR3 loop spans 19 amino acids. CDR3 loop: CASSFNVASGRASEETQYF. DNA of the CDR3: TGTGCCAGCAGTTTCAACGTTGCTAGCGGGAGGGCATCAGAGGAGACCCAGTACTTC.

The CDR3 DNA follows: TGTGCCAGCAGTAAGTCGGCCCTGTGGACTGAAGCTTTCTTT. It codes for CASSKSALWTEAFF. The chain uses TRBV6-2 or TRBV6-3 and TRBJ1-1; D is unresolved. V was trimmed by 5 bases and J by 5 bases, leaving 15 bases between them. The CDR3 consists of 14 residues. The germline gives CDR1 MNHEY, CDR2 SVGEGT.

This clonotype has just a few counts. The chain is built from TRBV20-1 and TRBJ2-1; D perhaps matches TRBD1 (6 bases). The V end lost 6 bases, the J end lost 1 base, and 16 bases lay between the germline ends. Germline V gene sequence: CDR1 DFQATT, CDR2 SNEGSKA (reference sequence). The CDR3 extends over 15 amino acids. CDR3 in DNA: TGCAGTGCCATAGACAGGTGGAAGTCCTACAATGAGCAGTTCTTC. Protein product: CSAIDRWKSYNEQFF.

The V call is TRBV20-1, the J call TRBJ1-2, with TRBD1 identical over 9 bases. This CDR3 region has 13 residues. The germline V gene encodes CDR1 DFQATT and CDR2 SNEGSKA (reference sequence). With V trimmed by 6 bases and J by 7 bases, 9 bases remained unmatched. As DNA, the CDR3 is TGCAGTGCCACCCTCGGGACAGGGAGTGGCTACACCTTC. Protein sequence: CSATLGTGSGYTF.

This sequence joins TRBV20-1 and TRBJ2-1, with D uncertain. The CDR3 is 15 amino acids. Trimming removed 0 bases from V and 0 bases from J, with 9 bases in between. The germline gives CDR1 DFQATT, CDR2 SNEGSKA (reference sequence). The CDR3 DNA follows: TGCAGTGCTAGAGACCTCCGTAGCTCCTACAATGAGCAGTTCTTC. It yields the protein CSARDLRSSYNEQFF.

The V gene is TRBV6-6, the J gene TRBJ2-5; D perhaps matches TRBD1 (6 bases). The J call may be faulty, since TRBJ2-1 better matches the DNA end. This CDR3 has 14 amino acids. Germline CDR1 reads MNHNY; CDR2 reads SVGAGI (reference sequence). The CDR3 is CASSYSMTGHEQFF. The DNA of the CDR3 is TGTGCCAGCAGTTACTCGATGACAGGACATGAGCAGTTCTTC.

J is TRBJ2-7 and V is TRBV4-3, with D possibly called TRBD1 or TRBD2 (6 bases each). The CDR3 is made up of 18 amino acids. Trimming cost V 3 bases and J 3 bases, with 24 bases left between them. Germline loops: CDR1 LGHNA, CDR2 YSLEER. The CDR3 sequence is CASSQEADPRGLVYEQYF. In DNA, the CDR3 is TGCGCCAGCAGCCAGGAAGCTGACCCTCGGGGGCTGGTCTACGAGCAGTACTTC.

J is TRBJ2-2 and V is TRBV20-1; TRBD2 aligns across 7 bases. The CDR3 runs to 15 residues. Germline V lookup: CDR1 DFQATT, CDR2 SNEGSKA (reference sequence). V lost 6 bases, J lost 4 bases, and 11 bases stayed unmatched. The DNA of the CDR3 is TGCAGTGCCCGTGGCAGCGGGGTCGTCACCGGGGAGCTGTTTTTT. Protein product: CSARGSGVVTGELFF.

The V and J genes are TRBV4-1 and TRBJ2-1; D not certain. The CDR3 totals 16 residues. V shed 0 bases and J shed 0 bases, with 9 bases lying between them. Germline V gives CDR1 MGHRA, CDR2 YSYEKL. The CDR3 protein is CASSQEYVSSYNEQFF. Written as DNA, the CDR3 is TGCGCCAGCAGCCAAGAGTACGTAAGCTCCTACAATGAGCAGTTCTTC.